The 17 T cell receptor beta chains in this list originate from one sample, sequenced in a study of metastatic and nonmetastatic thyroid tumors. None of the patients had undergone any treatment ahead of thyroid surgery. With MiXCR, TCRdb called clones anew from the PCR reads. The sample holds around 21,000 clones, 20% to 25% seen once. Sample: tumor tissue. Receptors were obtained from a male donor with papillary thyroid cancer or a benign thyroid nodule (not recorded which). Some clones in this sample may be carry-over from other donors' samples.

In the case of this clone: At one end the junction does not follow the germline gene, possibly because of a read error. The chain uses TRBV19 and TRBJ2-3; D is perhaps TRBD2 (5 bases). The CDR3 covers 12 residues. The germline V gene encodes CDR1 LNHDA and CDR2 SQIVND (reference sequence). The CDR3 loop is CASRKGADKQYF. DNA of the CDR3: TGTGCCAGCAGAAAGGGAGCCGATAAGCAGTATTTT.

There are many counts of this clone. The chain couples TRBV6-1 to TRBJ2-7, with D maybe TRBD2 (6 bases). CDR1 is MNHNS, CDR2 SASEGT, per germline. The CDR3 extends over 13 amino acids. Trimming removed 5 bases from V and 6 bases from J, with 14 bases in between. This CDR3 reads CASSSGLLGEQYF. CDR3 bases: TGTGCCAGCAGTTCCGGACTATTAGGCGAGCAGTACTTC.

This clone qualifies as medium-sized. The chain couples TRBV4-1 to TRBJ2-7; D remains ambiguous. V lost 0 bases to trimming and J lost 1 base, with 16 bases between them. The CDR3 covers 17 residues. Looked up from germline, CDR1 is MGHRA and CDR2 is YSYEKL. CDR3 residues: CASSQDPRQPESYEQYF. CDR3 DNA sequence: TGCGCCAGCAGCCAAGATCCCAGGCAACCAGAATCCTACGAGCAGTACTTC.

This clone is medium-sized (0.01 to 0.1%) in the sample. The rearrangement uses TRBV19 and TRBJ2-1; possible D gene TRBD2, 5 bases. This CDR3 spans 15 amino acids. Between the trimmed V and J ends, which lost 7 bases and 0 bases, there was a span of 13 bases. Germline CDR1 reads LNHDA; CDR2 reads SQIVND (reference sequence). In DNA, the CDR3 is TGTGCCAGTACGGGCGGGTACAGCTCCTACAATGAGCAGTTCTTC. Its protein is CASTGGYSSYNEQFF.

There are many counts of this clone. This rearrangement joins TRBV9 to TRBJ2-3; no reliable D call. This CDR3 is 12 amino acids long. V was trimmed by 0 bases and J by 4 bases, leaving 3 bases between them. CDR1 and CDR2 from the germline V gene are SGDLS and YYNGEE. CDR3 residues: CASSVEADTQYF. As DNA, the CDR3 is TGTGCCAGCAGCGTAGAGGCAGATACGCAGTATTTT. The full variable domain, rest sourced from reference TRBV9 and TRBJ2-3, is DSGVTQTPKHLITATGQRVTLRCSPRSGDLSVYWYQQSLDQGLQFLIQYYNGEERAKGNILERFSAQQFPDLHSELNLSSLELGDSALYFCASSVEADTQYFGPGTRLTVL.

This clone was seen ten or more times. The chain has TRBV6-2 or TRBV6-3 and TRBJ1-5; D remains unclear. The germline V gene encodes CDR1 MNHEY and CDR2 SVGEGT. Between the trimmed V and J ends, which lost 5 bases and 3 bases, there was a span of 11 bases. This CDR3 region has 14 residues. CDR3 sequence reads: CASSKTLPNQPQHF. The CDR3 DNA sequence: TGTGCCAGCAGTAAGACCCTTCCCAATCAGCCCCAGCATTTT.

The table lists this clone with a few counts. Other DNA variants within this sample encode the same CDR3. The chain joins TRBV20-1 to TRBJ2-7; 8 bases align to TRBD1. This CDR3 has 14 residues. Germline assignment: CDR1 DFQATT and CDR2 SNEGSKA (reference sequence). CDR3 coding DNA: TGCAGCGCTCGAGCTCCTGGACAGGGTGGCGAGCAGTACTTC. This sequence encodes CSARAPGQGGEQYF.

Judged by abundance, this clone is medium-sized. The rearrangement uses TRBV6-1 and TRBJ2-1; possibly TRBD1 for D (6 bases). Deletions cut 6 bases from V and 15 bases from J, with 18 bases between. The germline CDR1 and CDR2 sequences are MNHNS and SASEGT. CDR3 length: 12 amino acids. CDR3 region: CASRLLQGGWFF. The CDR3 region has the DNA TGTGCCAGCAGACTCTTACAGGGTGGTTGGTTCTTC.

The chain couples TRBV6-2 or TRBV6-3 to TRBJ2-7; 11 bases agree with TRBD2. Per the germline V gene, CDR1 is MNHEY and CDR2 is SVGEGT. This CDR3 has 14 amino acids. V dropped 6 bases and J dropped 3; count of bases not matched to a gene: 4. CDR3 in DNA: TGTGCCAGCAGGCGACTAGCGGGATACTACGAGCAGTACTTC. This translates into CASRRLAGYYEQYF.

This clone is deemed medium-sized. V gene TRBV10-3 combines with J gene TRBJ1-2; possibly TRBD1 for D (5 bases). Trimming cost V 4 bases and J 0 bases, with 6 bases left between them. The CDR3 contains 13 residues. Germline V lookup: CDR1 ENHRY, CDR2 SYGVKD. CDR3 residues: CAISAGPNYGYTF. CDR3 nucleotides: TGTGCCATCAGTGCGGGACCTAACTATGGCTACACCTTC.

There are many counts of this clone. The rearrangement uses TRBV12-3 or TRBV12-4 and TRBJ1-5; unclear D gene. This CDR3 comprises 18 residues. With 3 bases removed from V and 0 bases from J, the gap between germline ends came to 18 bases. CDR3 in amino acids: CASSFFPGPTISNQPQHF. CDR3 coding DNA: TGTGCCAGCAGTTTTTTCCCGGGCCCAACAATTAGCAATCAGCCCCAGCATTTT.

This clone came up many times. Possible read error: a much larger clone is one base away. Other nucleotide sequences in the sample specify the same CDR3. The chain uses TRBV6-2 or TRBV6-3 and TRBJ1-5, with a possible D match to TRBD2 (6 bases). Matching the DNA end better, TRBJ2-3 makes the J call doubtful. Germline CDR1 and CDR2: MNHEY and SVGEGT. There are 15 residues in the CDR3. CDR3 residues: CASSWGTDSNQPQYF. The CDR3 DNA reads TGTGCCAGCAGTTGGGGGACTGATAGCAATCAGCCCCAGTATTTT.

The chain recombines TRBV14 with TRBJ2-5; D remains ambiguous. Trimming removed 4 bases at V and 5 bases at J, with 8 bases between. Germline lookup yields CDR1 SGHDN and CDR2 FVKESK. This CDR3 is 12 amino acids long. This CDR3 is CASSLARETQYF. CDR3 DNA: TGTGCCAGCAGCCTAGCTCGGGAGACCCAGTACTTC. The complete variable domain, with remaining parts taken from reference TRBV14 and TRBJ2-5, reads EAGVTQFPSHSVIEKGQTVTLRCDPISGHDNLYWYRRVMGKEIKFLLHFVKESKQDESGMPNNRFLAERTGGTYSTLKVQPAELEDSGVYFCASSLARETQYFGPGTRLLVL.

This clone occurred a few times. This could be a read error, since a much larger clone is one nucleotide away. This CDR3 is CSVPGGQGSTGELFF. CDR3 nucleotide sequence: TGCAGCGTTCCCGGGGGACAGGGGTCAACCGGGGAGCTGTTTTTT. The gene calls are TRBV29-1 and TRBJ2-2, with 10 bases lining up with TRBD1. CDR1 is SQVTM and CDR2 is ANQGSEA in the germline V gene. V was pared by 5 bases and J by 5 bases, with 8 bases of the junction left unmatched. The CDR3 has 15 residues.

V and J are TRBV11-2 and TRBJ2-7; the match to TRBD2 covers 13 bases. CDR1 is SGHAT and CDR2 is FQNNGV in the germline V gene. This CDR3 is built from 18 residues. V trimming: 5 bases; J trimming: 5 bases; junction bases outside the gene matches: 15. CDR3 region: CASSAELAGGEWSNEQYF. In DNA, the CDR3 is TGTGCCAGCAGCGCCGAACTAGCGGGAGGGGAATGGTCGAACGAGCAGTACTTC.

The chain is built from TRBV7-9 and TRBJ2-1; weak D call: TRBD2 (5 bases). Trimming pared 0 bases from V and 5 bases from J, leaving 5 bases between. This CDR3 has 13 residues. CDR1 and CDR2 from the germline V gene are SEHNR and FQNEAQ (reference sequence). CDR3 DNA sequence: TGTGCCAGCAGCTTAGCGCGGGACAATGAGCAGTTCTTC. Amino acids: CASSLARDNEQFF.

This clone rates as medium-sized (0.01 to 0.1%). This chain connects TRBV11-2 to TRBJ2-7, with D maybe TRBD2 (6 bases). Trimming removed 3 bases at V and 2 bases at J, with 8 bases between. Germline CDR1 reads SGHAT; CDR2 reads FQNNGV. The CDR3 is 13 amino acids. CDR3 sequence: CASSFSGTYEQYF. DNA of the CDR3: TGTGCCAGCAGCTTTAGCGGTACCTACGAGCAGTACTTC.